This T cell receptor (beta chain) appears in the sequencing data of a study of blood T cell repertoires in COVID-19. Study overall: Specimens from acute and convalescent COVID-19 originated in the United States, Italy and Spain. T cells, B-cell-depleted T cells, or PBMCs supplied cDNA or gDNA.

The repertoire was sequenced with immunoSEQ multiplex PCR; TCRdb's copy has only in-frame clones and lacks some. The sample shows 200,000 to 300,000 clones, around 86% of them seen only once. The CDR3 extends over 14 amino acids. The germline V and J ends were trimmed by 3 bases and 7 bases, with 16 bases remaining between them. CDR1 is SQVTM and CDR2 is ANQGSEA in the germline V gene. This receptor was obtained from a woman younger than 45 who had recovered from COVID-19. Sequencing was carried out using peripheral blood. The chain joins TRBV29-1 to TRBJ2-1; perhaps TRBD2 as D (6 bases). Here the CDR3 reads CSVDRGVLGNEQFF. CDR3 DNA: TGCAGCGTTGATCGCGGGGTCCTCGGAAATGAGCAGTTCTTC.